A selection of T cell receptor beta chains follows, all from one sample in a study of T cells in Graves' hyperthyroidism and ophthalmopathy. One entry per CDR3 protein, called by TCRdb with MiXCR from the multiplex PCR reads. The profile shows 350,000 to 400,000 distinct CDR3 sequences, 19% of them singletons. Source material: blood. The receptors stem from a young woman with Graves' hyperthyroidism. Both conserved end residues are part of each CDR3. The D gene is left open where the match is weak. Size is omitted from some rows. Given values are once, few, many or a class for expanded clones.

TRBV11-2	NA	13	few	TRBJ2-7	TGTGCCAGCAGCTTACCCCGCATCAGGGAGCAGTACTTC	CASSLPRIREQYF
TRBV30	NA	15	NA	TRBJ1-1	TGTGCCTGGAGTTTGGGGAGTGGGTTGAACACTGAAGCTTTCTTT	CAWSLGSGLNTEAFF
TRBV27	NA	15	many	TRBJ1-1	TGTGCCAGCAGTTTATCCCCCGGGCTAAACACTGAAGCTTTCTTT	CASSLSPGLNTEAFF
TRBV18	TRBD1	15	many	TRBJ1-2	TGTGCCAGCTCACCACTACAGGGGCGCGCCTATGGCTACACCTTC	CASSPLQGRAYGYTF
TRBV18	NA	14	many	TRBJ1-5	TGTGCCAGCTCACGACAGGATAGCAATCAGCCCCAGCATTTT	CASSRQDSNQPQHF
TRBV6-5	NA	13	NA	TRBJ2-3	TGTGCCAGCATGTTGCGGGGGCCAGATACGCAGTATTTT	CASMLRGPDTQYF
TRBV19	NA	11	many	TRBJ1-3	TGTGCCAGCGAACGGGGCAGAGACGTATATTTT	CASERGRDVYF
TRBV6-5	TRBD1	15	many	TRBJ1-2	TGTGCCAGCAGTCCGTTCGGGACAGTAGGACTTGGCTACACCTTC	CASSPFGTVGLGYTF
TRBV5-1	NA	14	NA	TRBJ2-5	TGCGCCAGCAGTACGGGGGTGGGCCCGGAGACCCAGTACTTC	CASSTGVGPETQYF
TRBV19	TRBD1	16	few	TRBJ1-5	TGTGCCAGTAGTACCCCAGGGGGCAGTAGGAATCAGCCCCAGCATTTT	CASSTPGGSRNQPQHF
TRBV20-1	TRBD2	17	NA	TRBJ2-2	TGCAGTGCCCGAGCGACTAGCGGGGGGGATGGGACCGGGGAGCTGTTTTTT	CSARATSGGDGTGELFF
TRBV7-6	NA	14	many	TRBJ1-1	TGTGCCAGCAGCTTAGAGGTTCGAAACACTGAAGCTTTCTTT	CASSLEVRNTEAFF
TRBV2	NA	16	many	TRBJ2-5	TGTGCCAGCAGTGAAGTTGCCGTCGACCTCCAAGAGACCCAGTACTTC	CASSEVAVDLQETQYF
TRBV24-1	TRBD1	14	many	TRBJ1-5	TGTGCCACCAGTGAGACAGGGGGCCAGGAGCCCCAGCATTTT	CATSETGGQEPQHF
TRBV5-1	TRBD2	15	many	TRBJ2-3	TGCGCCAGCAGCATGACTAGCGGGGGGGTTGATACGCAGTATTTT	CASSMTSGGVDTQYF
TRBV24-1	TRBD1	18	many	TRBJ2-6	TGTGCCACCAGTGACGGTAGGACAGGGGGCTCTGGGGCCAACGTCCTGACTTTC	CATSDGRTGGSGANVLTF
TRBV3-1	NA	14	many	TRBJ1-1	TGTGCCAGCAGCCAATCGAGCGTGGGGTATGAAGCTTTCTTT	CASSQSSVGYEAFF
TRBV19	NA	14	NA	TRBJ1-1	TGTGCCAGTTTCACCAGGGGATTGAACACTGAAGCTTTCTTT	CASFTRGLNTEAFF
TRBV12-3/TRBV12-4	NA	12	many	TRBJ2-5	TGTGCCAGCAGTTTAACTCAAGAGACCCAGTACTTC	CASSLTQETQYF
TRBV15	TRBD1	16	many	TRBJ2-7	TGTGCCACCAGCAGGGGTGACAGGGGGCTCTCCTACGAGCAGTACTTC	CATSRGDRGLSYEQYF
TRBV6-2/TRBV6-3	NA	21	once	TRBJ1-1	TGTGCCAGCAGTTACTCGAATCATCCCGGCTCGGGGAGGCAGTCGAACACTGAAGCTTTCTTT	CASSYSNHPGSGRQSNTEAFF
TRBV28	TRBD1	15	many	TRBJ2-7	TGTGCCAGCAGCGACAGGGGGCTGAGGTCCTACGAGCAGTACTTC	CASSDRGLRSYEQYF